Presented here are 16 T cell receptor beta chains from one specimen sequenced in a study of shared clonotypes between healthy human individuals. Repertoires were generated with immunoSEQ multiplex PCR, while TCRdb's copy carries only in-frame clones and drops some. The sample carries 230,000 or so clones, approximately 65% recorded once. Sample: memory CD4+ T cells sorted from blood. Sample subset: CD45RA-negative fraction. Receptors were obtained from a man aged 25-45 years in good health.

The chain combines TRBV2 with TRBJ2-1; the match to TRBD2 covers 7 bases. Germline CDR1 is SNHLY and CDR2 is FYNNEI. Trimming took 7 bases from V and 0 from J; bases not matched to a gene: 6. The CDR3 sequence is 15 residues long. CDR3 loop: CASTPERDSYNEQFF. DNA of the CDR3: TGTGCCAGCACACCGGAGCGGGACTCCTACAATGAGCAGTTCTTC.

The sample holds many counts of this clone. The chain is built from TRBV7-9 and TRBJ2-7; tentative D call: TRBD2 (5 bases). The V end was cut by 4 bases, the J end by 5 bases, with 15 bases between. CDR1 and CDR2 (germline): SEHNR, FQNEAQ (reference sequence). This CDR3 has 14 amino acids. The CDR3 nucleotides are TGTGCCAGCAGCTCTGAGACTAACCGAGACGAGCAGTACTTC. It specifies CASSSETNRDEQYF.

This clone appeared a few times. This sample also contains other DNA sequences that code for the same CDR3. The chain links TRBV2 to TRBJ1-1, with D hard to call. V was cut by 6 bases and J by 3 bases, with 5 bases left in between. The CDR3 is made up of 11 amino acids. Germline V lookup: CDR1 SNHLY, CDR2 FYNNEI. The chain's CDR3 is CASSYDTEAFF. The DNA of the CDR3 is TGTGCCAGCAGCTACGACACTGAAGCTTTCTTT.

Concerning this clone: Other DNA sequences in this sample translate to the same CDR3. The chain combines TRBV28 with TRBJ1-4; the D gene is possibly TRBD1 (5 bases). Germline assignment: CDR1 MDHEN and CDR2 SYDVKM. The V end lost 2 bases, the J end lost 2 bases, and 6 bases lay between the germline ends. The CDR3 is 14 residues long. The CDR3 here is CASSLGGTNEKLFF. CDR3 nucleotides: TGTGCCAGCAGTTTAGGGGGGACTAATGAAAAACTGTTTTTT.

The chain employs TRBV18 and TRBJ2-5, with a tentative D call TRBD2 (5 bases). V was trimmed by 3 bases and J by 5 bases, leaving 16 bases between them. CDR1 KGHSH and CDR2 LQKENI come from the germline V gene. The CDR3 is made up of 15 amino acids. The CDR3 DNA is TGTGCCAGCTCACCGAACCGGGGTGTATGGGAGACCCAGTACTTC. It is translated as CASSPNRGVWETQYF.

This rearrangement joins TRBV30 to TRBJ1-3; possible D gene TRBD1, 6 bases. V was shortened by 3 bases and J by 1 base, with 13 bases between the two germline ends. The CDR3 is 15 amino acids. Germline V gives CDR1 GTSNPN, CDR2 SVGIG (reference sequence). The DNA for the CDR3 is TGTGCCTGGAGAGGGATAACAGGGTCTGGAAACACCATATATTTT. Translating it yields CAWRGITGSGNTIYF.

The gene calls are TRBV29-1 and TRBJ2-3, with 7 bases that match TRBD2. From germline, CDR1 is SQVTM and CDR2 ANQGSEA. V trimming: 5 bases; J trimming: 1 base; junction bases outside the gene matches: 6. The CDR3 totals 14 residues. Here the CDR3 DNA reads TGCAGCGTTCAAGCGGGACGCGGCACAGATACGCAGTATTTT. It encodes CSVQAGRGTDTQYF.

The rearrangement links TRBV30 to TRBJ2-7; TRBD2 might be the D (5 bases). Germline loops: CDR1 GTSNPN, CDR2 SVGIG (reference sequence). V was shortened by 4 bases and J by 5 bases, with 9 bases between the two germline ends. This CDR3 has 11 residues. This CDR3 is CAWNPGDEQYF. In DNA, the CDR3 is TGTGCCTGGAATCCCGGGGACGAGCAGTACTTC.

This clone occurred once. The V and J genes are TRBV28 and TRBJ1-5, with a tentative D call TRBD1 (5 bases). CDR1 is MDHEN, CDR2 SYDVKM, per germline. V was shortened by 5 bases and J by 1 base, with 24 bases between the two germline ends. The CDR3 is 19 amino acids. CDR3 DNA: TGTGCCAGCAGTCCGTCACGCGCGGGACTCCTGGGGAGCAATCAGCCCCAGCATTTT. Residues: CASSPSRAGLLGSNQPQHF. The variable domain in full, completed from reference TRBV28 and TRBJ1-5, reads DVKVTQSSRYLVKRTGEKVFLECVQDMDHENMFWYRQDPGLGLRLIYFSYDVKMKEKGDIPEGYSVSREKKERFSLILESASTNQTSMYLCASSPSRAGLLGSNQPQHFGDGTRLSIL.

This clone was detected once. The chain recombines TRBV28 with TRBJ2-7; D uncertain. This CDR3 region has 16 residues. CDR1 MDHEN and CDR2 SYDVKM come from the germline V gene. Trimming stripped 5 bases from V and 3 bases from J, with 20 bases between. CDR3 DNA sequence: TGTGCCAGCAGTATCACAGTAAGGGATTTTATCTACGAGCAGTACTTC. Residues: CASSITVRDFIYEQYF.

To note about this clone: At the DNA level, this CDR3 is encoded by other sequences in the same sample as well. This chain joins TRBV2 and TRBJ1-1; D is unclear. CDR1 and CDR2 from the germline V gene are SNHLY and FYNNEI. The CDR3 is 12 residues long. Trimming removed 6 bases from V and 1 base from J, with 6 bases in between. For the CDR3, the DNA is TGTGCCAGCAGACGTGGGAACACTGAAGCTTTCTTT. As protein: CASRRGNTEAFF.

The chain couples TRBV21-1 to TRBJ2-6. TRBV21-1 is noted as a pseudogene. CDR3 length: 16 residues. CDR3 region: CASSRSNKLGANVLTF. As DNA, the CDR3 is TGTGCCAGCAGCAGGTCGAACAAACTGGGGGCCAACGTCCTGACTTTC.

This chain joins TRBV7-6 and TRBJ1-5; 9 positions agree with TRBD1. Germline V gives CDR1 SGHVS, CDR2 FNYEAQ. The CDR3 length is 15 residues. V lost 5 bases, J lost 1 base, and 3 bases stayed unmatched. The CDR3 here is CASSKDRGSNQPQHF. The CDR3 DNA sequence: TGTGCCAGCAGCAAGGACAGGGGAAGCAATCAGCCCCAGCATTTT.

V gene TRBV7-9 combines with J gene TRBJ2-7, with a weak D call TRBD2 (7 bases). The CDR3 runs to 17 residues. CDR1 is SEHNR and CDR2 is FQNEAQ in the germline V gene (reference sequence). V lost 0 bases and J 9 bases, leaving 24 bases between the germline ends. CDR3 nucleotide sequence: TGTGCCAGCAGCTTAGCGCTTCGGGGGGCGGATTTCGCAGTGCAGTACTTC. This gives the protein CASSLALRGADFAVQYF.

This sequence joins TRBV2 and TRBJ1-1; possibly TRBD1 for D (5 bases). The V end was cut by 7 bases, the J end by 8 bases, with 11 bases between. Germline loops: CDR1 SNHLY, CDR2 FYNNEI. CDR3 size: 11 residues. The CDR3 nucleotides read TGTGCCAGCACTTGGGGGGAAGAAGCTTTCTTT. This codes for CASTWGEEAFF.

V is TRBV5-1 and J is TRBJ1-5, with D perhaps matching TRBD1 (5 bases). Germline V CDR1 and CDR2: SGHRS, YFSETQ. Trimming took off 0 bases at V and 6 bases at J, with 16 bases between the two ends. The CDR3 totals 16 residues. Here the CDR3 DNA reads TGCGCCAGCAGCTTGGCTCCCACCGGGGCGGGTCAGCCCCAGCATTTT. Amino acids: CASSLAPTGAGQPQHF. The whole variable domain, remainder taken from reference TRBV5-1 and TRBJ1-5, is KAGVTQTPRYLIKTRGQQVTLSCSPISGHRSVSWYQQTPGQGLQFLFEYFSETQRNKGNFPGRFSGRQFSNSRSEMNVSTLELGDSALYLCASSLAPTGAGQPQHFGDGTRLSIL.